The source of this T cell receptor beta chain is a study of cytomegalovirus exposure and HLA in healthy donors. Overall study: Sequencing of about 179 million T cells in an earlier analysis found around 120 million unique TCR beta sequences.

PCR was performed using 60 Vbeta and 13 Jbeta primers. Original processing notes: The count from a later analysis was tens of millions of unique TCR beta chains, some 11 million of them shared. Assay: immunoSEQ multiplex PCR; the TCRdb copy retains only in-frame clones and omits some. V, J and clone size are those of that table, while D and trimming were read from the DNA. The profile covers roughly 200,000 clones, with around 70% appearing a single time and 2.9% taken by the ten largest. Study-wide results and caveats: According to the study, around 160 TCR beta chains were cytomegalovirus-associated. Presence/absence analyses assumed roughly uniform sequencing depth across donors.

The CDR3 sequence is 15 residues long. Per germline, CDR1 MNHEY and CDR2 SVGAGI. Trimming removed 0 bases from V and 6 bases from J; junction bases left unmatched: 5. This clone was seen a handful of times. Its antigen is unidentified. The same CDR3 also results from other DNA sequences found in this sample. The sequencing input was PBMCs. The clonotype was recovered from a male donor in good health and CMV-seronegative. V usage is TRBV6-5 and J usage is TRBJ1-5; 7 bases match TRBD1. CDR3 in DNA: TGTGCCAGCAGTTACTCAGGGGGCGCCGGTCAGCCCCAGCATTTT. Encoded protein: CASSYSGGAGQPQHF.